These 24 T cell receptor beta chains were all obtained from the same sample, sequenced in a study of T cell clusters in autoimmune cytopenias. Multiplex touch-down PCR amplified TRB using TRB-A and TRB-B pools in one tube. TCRdb re-called the multiplex PCR reads and gives one entry per CDR3 protein, without DNA. Its table lists roughly 6,200 distinct CDR3 sequences. TRB amplification used 250 ng of peripheral blood genomic DNA. This sample also appeared in a second study, on T cell repertoires in aging, cancer and after chemotherapy.

Material: peripheral blood. The receptors come from a human donor in good health.

This chain's CDR3 is CASSHPSDEQFF. J is TRBJ2-1 and V is TRBV7-2. Germline assignment: CDR1 SGHTA and CDR2 FQGNSA. The CDR3 covers 12 residues.

The chain is built from TRBV25-1 and TRBJ2-5. Germline lookup yields CDR1 MGHDK and CDR2 SYGVNS. The CDR3 contains 12 residues. This CDR3 reads CASSGVSETQYF. Full variable domain (missing parts from reference TRBV25-1 and TRBJ2-5): EADIYQTPRYLVIGTGKKITLECSQTMGHDKMYWYQQDPGMELHLIHYSYGVNSTEKGDLSSESTVSRIRTEHFPLTLESARPSHTSQYLCASSGVSETQYFGPGTRLLVL.

This clonotype counts as medium-sized by frequency. V gene TRBV12-3 or TRBV12-4 combines with J gene TRBJ2-3; as DNA is missing, the TRBD1 call by TCRdb cannot be tested. The CDR3 length is 14 residues. CDR3 region: CASSLGQGSDTQYF.

By frequency, this clonotype registers medium-sized. This chain uses TRBV27 with TRBJ2-7; TCRdb's assignment of TRBD1 cannot be checked, as there is no DNA. CDR3 length: 14 residues. Germline loops: CDR1 MNHEY, CDR2 SMNVEV (reference sequence). CDR3 protein: CASSLNTGSYEQYF.

In terms of frequency, this clonotype is medium-sized. This rearrangement joins TRBV19 to TRBJ1-1; TCRdb returns TRBD1, unconfirmable since there is no DNA. The germline V gene encodes CDR1 LNHDA and CDR2 SQIVND (reference sequence). CDR3 length equals 14 residues. This CDR3 is CASSIPGGDTEAFF.

The chain links TRBV18 to TRBJ1-1. In germline, CDR1 is KGHSH, CDR2 LQKENI. The CDR3 contains 13 residues. Here the CDR3 reads CASSPAQNTEAFF.

The rearrangement joins TRBV11-2 to TRBJ2-5; TCRdb's D call of TRBD2 is untestable without DNA. Looked up from germline, CDR1 is SGHAT and CDR2 is FQNNGV. The CDR3 runs to 15 residues. The CDR3 sequence: CASSSGLAELETQYF.

The chain is built from TRBV11-2 and TRBJ1-2; TCRdb reports TRBD1, a call that lacks DNA to check it against. Germline assignment: CDR1 SGHAT and CDR2 FQNNGV. The CDR3 spans 13 residues. The CDR3 loop reads CASSLTRGYGYTF.

V is TRBV12-3 or TRBV12-4 and J is TRBJ2-1; checking the TCRdb D call of TRBD1 is not possible without DNA. This CDR3 region has 15 residues. The CDR3 spells CASTPGQFSYNEQFF.

This clonotype is identified as large from frequency. This chain uses TRBV27 with TRBJ2-7; TCRdb calls TRBD1, which cannot be checked without DNA. The CDR3 is 12 amino acids. CDR1 MNHEY and CDR2 SMNVEV come from the germline V gene (reference sequence). CDR3: CASRDGLRRQYF.

The gene calls are TRBV27 and TRBJ2-1; TCRdb's D call of TRBD1 is untestable without DNA. The CDR3 extends over 15 amino acids. CDR1 MNHEY and CDR2 SMNVEV come from the germline V gene (reference sequence). The CDR3 is CASSNTGAGGHEQFF.

This clonotype ranks as medium-sized in terms of frequency. This sequence joins TRBV6-5 and TRBJ2-2; the TCRdb call, TRBD1, lacks DNA for checking. This CDR3 is built from 12 residues. Germline CDR1 and CDR2: MNHEY and SVGAGI. CDR3 protein: CATQGNTGELFF.

In terms of frequency, this clonotype is medium-sized. The rearrangement links TRBV19 to TRBJ2-2; absent DNA, TCRdb's TRBD1 call cannot be checked. The CDR3 has 15 amino acids. From germline, CDR1 is LNHDA and CDR2 SQIVND (reference sequence). The CDR3: CASNPLGGFTGELFF.

According to its frequency, this clonotype is medium-sized. This CDR3 reads CSAVGQGGTEAFF. This chain uses TRBV29-1 with TRBJ1-1; TCRdb returns TRBD1, unconfirmable since there is no DNA. CDR1 SQVTM and CDR2 ANQGSEA come from the germline V gene. The CDR3 length is 13 residues. Full variable domain (missing parts from reference TRBV29-1 and TRBJ1-1): SAVISQKPSRDICQRGTSLTIQCQVDSQVTMMFWYRQQPGQSLTLIATANQGSEATYESGFVIDKFPISRPNLTFSTLTVSNMSPEDSSIYLCSAVGQGGTEAFFGQGTRLTVV.

This sequence joins TRBV6-2 or TRBV6-3 and TRBJ1-5; checking the TCRdb D call of TRBD1 is not possible without DNA. CDR1 and CDR2 (germline): MNHEY, SVGEGT. CDR3 length: 19 residues. The CDR3 protein is CASSYSPDRGRHSNQPQHF.

The V call is TRBV7-2, the J call TRBJ1-2; TCRdb calls TRBD1, which cannot be checked without DNA. CDR1 SGHTA and CDR2 FQGNSA come from the germline V gene. This CDR3 has 18 amino acids. CDR3 region: CASSSPTQGAHFNYGYTF. The full variable domain, in which reference TRBV7-2 and TRBJ1-2 provide the parts outside the CDR3, is GAGVSQSPSNKVTEKGKDVELRCDPISGHTALYWYRQSLGQGLEFLIYFQGNSAPDKSGLPSDRFSAERTGGSVSTLTIQRTQQEDSAVYLCASSSPTQGAHFNYGYTFGSGTRLTVV.

This clonotype is classed as medium-sized by frequency. The chain has TRBV18 and TRBJ1-2. The CDR3 is made up of 14 amino acids. Germline values: CDR1 KGHSH, CDR2 LQKENI. CDR3 sequence: CASSPVLNNYGYTF.

This clonotype is called medium-sized based on its frequency. The chain employs TRBV6-5 and TRBJ1-6; lacking DNA, the TRBD1 call made by TCRdb goes unchecked. Germline CDR1 MNHEY, CDR2 SVGAGI. The CDR3 is 17 amino acids. The CDR3 protein is CASSSEDRQAYNSPLHF.

This clonotype ranks as medium-sized (0.01 to 0.1%) in terms of frequency. The chain employs TRBV5-5 and TRBJ2-5; TCRdb selects TRBD2, and the lack of DNA leaves this call unchecked. This CDR3 is 16 amino acids long. CDR1 is SGHKS, CDR2 YYEKEE, per germline (reference sequence). The CDR3 loop reads CASSEGTSGRAETQYF. Complete variable domain (other parts from reference TRBV5-5 and TRBJ2-5): DAGVTQSPTHLIKTRGQQVTLRCSPISGHKSVSWYQQVLGQGPQFIFQYYEKEERGRGNFPDRFSARQFPNYSSELNVNALLLGDSALYLCASSEGTSGRAETQYFGPGTRLLVL.

This clonotype registers medium-sized (0.01 to 0.1%) by frequency. The rearrangement joins TRBV19 to TRBJ1-4. Germline V gives CDR1 LNHDA, CDR2 SQIVND (reference sequence). This CDR3 is 13 amino acids long. The CDR3 spells CASMNSPNEKLFF.

By frequency, this clonotype is medium-sized (0.01 to 0.1%). The chain uses TRBV10-3 and TRBJ1-1; with no DNA, the TCRdb D assignment of TRBD1 cannot be verified. The CDR3 spans 13 residues. Germline values: CDR1 ENHRY, CDR2 SYGVKD. The CDR3 sequence: CAIRGPEKLEAFF.

Its frequency marks this clonotype as medium-sized (0.01 to 0.1%). This chain uses TRBV30 with TRBJ2-6; checking the TCRdb D call of TRBD1 is not possible without DNA. CDR1 and CDR2 (germline): GTSNPN, SVGIG (reference sequence). This CDR3 is 13 amino acids long. CDR3 in amino acids: CACPRAGANVLTF.

This clonotype is classed as medium-sized by frequency. The chain combines TRBV6-4 with TRBJ2-6; the D call from TCRdb, TRBD2, cannot be confirmed without DNA. The germline gives CDR1 MRHNA, CDR2 SNTAGT. This CDR3 has 15 amino acids. The CDR3 protein is CASSVEGSGANVLTF.

This chain connects TRBV5-1 to TRBJ1-2. Germline CDR1 and CDR2: SGHRS and YFSETQ. This CDR3 has 13 amino acids. The CDR3 sequence is CASSLDGNYGYTF.